Listed below are T cell receptor beta chains from one sample, sequenced in a study of blood T cell repertoires in COVID-19. Clones were sequenced by immunoSEQ multiplex PCR, and TCRdb holds only the in-frame ones, with some missing. The sample shows roughly 52,000 clones, around 90% of them seen only once. The source material was peripheral blood. The receptors come from a woman of 80 years or more with acute or convalescent COVID-19. CDR3s include the opening cysteine and the closing phenylalanine or tryptophan. A D gene is named only where the DNA matches it firmly. Size is stated for part of the rows, as once, few or many counts, or as a class when the clone is expanded.

v_call	d_call	clone_size	cdr3_length	j_call	cdr3_nt	cdr3_aa
TRBV3-1/TRBV3-2	TRBD2	.	14	TRBJ2-3	TGTGCCAGCACGGTTAGCGGGGGCACAGATACGCAGTATTTT	CASTVSGGTDTQYF
TRBV5-1	.	.	15	TRBJ1-4	TGCGCCAGCAGCCCGGGAAGCGCAACTAATGAAAAACTGTTTTTT	CASSPGSATNEKLFF
TRBV12-3/TRBV12-4	.	.	11	TRBJ1-3	TGTGCCAGCAGCCTTACAGGGTTCTCATATTTT	CASSLTGFSYF
TRBV10-1	.	.	16	TRBJ1-1	TGCGCCAGCAGTGAGAGGGCCGGCGGGATGAACACTGAAGCTTTCTTT	CASSERAGGMNTEAFF
TRBV9	.	.	15	TRBJ1-5	TGTGCCAGCAGGGGACTCGGGATTAGCAATCAGCCCCAGCATTTT	CASRGLGISNQPQHF
TRBV5-5	TRBD2	.	15	TRBJ2-5	TGTGCCAGCAGCCCCCGGGAGGGGAGGTCTGAGACCCAGTACTTC	CASSPREGRSETQYF
TRBV6-5	TRBD2	.	15	TRBJ2-2	TGTGCCAGCAGCCGGGGGGGTCTTGGAACCGGGGAGCTGTTTTTT	CASSRGGLGTGELFF
TRBV5-1	.	.	15	TRBJ2-3	TGCGCCAGCAGATTCGGCCCCCAGGGTACAGATACGCAGTATTTT	CASRFGPQGTDTQYF
TRBV9	.	.	13	TRBJ2-1	TGTGCCAGCAGCCCCCATCCCTACAATGAGCAGTTCTTC	CASSPHPYNEQFF
TRBV18	TRBD2	.	17	TRBJ2-5	TGTGCCAGCTCACCGGTGGAAGTAGCGGGGGGGCGAGAGACCCAGTACTTC	CASSPVEVAGGRETQYF
TRBV5-1	.	.	14	TRBJ1-2	TGCGCCAGCAGCTTGGGTACCCCAGGGGATGGCTACACCTTC	CASSLGTPGDGYTF
TRBV30	.	.	14	TRBJ2-7	TGTGCCTGTAATTCCGACAGGAATCCGCTCGAGCAGTACTTC	CACNSDRNPLEQYF
TRBV28	TRBD1	few	13	TRBJ1-5	TGTGGAACCCAGGGGGCGCTTGTTCAGCCCCAGCATTTT	CGTQGALVQPQHF
TRBV18	TRBD1	.	15	TRBJ1-1	TGTGCCAGCTCACCATCGACAGGGGAGAACACTGAAGCTTTCTTT	CASSPSTGENTEAFF
TRBV11-3	.	.	15	TRBJ2-2	TGTGCCAGCAGCTTAGACGCACAGGCTAACGGGGAGCTGTTTTTT	CASSLDAQANGELFF
TRBV5-1	.	.	12	TRBJ2-3	TGCGCCAGCAGCCCCACAGGTGATACGCAGTATTTT	CASSPTGDTQYF
TRBV6-5	TRBD1	.	15	TRBJ1-2	TGTGCCAGCAGTATGACCTCGACAGGGGGATATGGCTACACCTTC	CASSMTSTGGYGYTF
TRBV19	TRBD1	.	15	TRBJ2-7	TGTGCCAGTAGTATCGGGACAGGAGCATCCTACGAGCAGTACTTC	CASSIGTGASYEQYF
TRBV6-6	.	.	14	TRBJ2-2	TGTGCCAGCAGTTCCACAGGGAGCACCGGGGAGCTGTTTTTT	CASSSTGSTGELFF
TRBV4-1	.	.	14	TRBJ1-6	TGCGCCAGCAGCCGCCAAGCAGGGGATTCACCCCTCCACTTT	CASSRQAGDSPLHF
TRBV7-2	TRBD1	.	18	TRBJ2-6	TGTGCCAGCAGCCTGGGACAGATGGGTCGCTCTGGGGCCAACGTCCTGACTTTC	CASSLGQMGRSGANVLTF
TRBV12-3/TRBV12-4	.	.	13	TRBJ2-5	TGTGCCAGCACTAAGGGACTGCAAGAGACCCAGTACTTC	CASTKGLQETQYF
TRBV5-1	.	.	14	TRBJ1-1	TGCGCCAGCAGCTCCCTCGGAGGTGACACTGAAGCTTTCTTT	CASSSLGGDTEAFF
TRBV19	.	.	16	TRBJ1-1	TGTGCCAGTAGTATGGAGGCAGCGGTGGTTTACACTGAAGCTTTCTTT	CASSMEAAVVYTEAFF
TRBV10-3	.	.	16	TRBJ2-2	TGTGCCATCAGTGAGTCTCGCGGGGCGAACACCGGGGAGCTGTTTTTT	CAISESRGANTGELFF
TRBV3-1/TRBV3-2	TRBD1	.	16	TRBJ2-4	TGTGCCAGCAGCCTTACGGACAGGGGAGCCAAAAACATTCAGTACTTC	CASSLTDRGAKNIQYF
TRBV11-2	.	once	14	TRBJ1-2	TGTGCCAGCAGCTTATCGGAGCCCGCCGGCGGCTACACCTTC	CASSLSEPAGGYTF
TRBV2	.	.	12	TRBJ1-1	TGTGCCAGCGCTCAACAGGCGTTTGAAGCTTTCTTT	CASAQQAFEAFF
TRBV9	TRBD2	once	15	TRBJ2-1	TGTGCCAGCAGCATGGGACTAGCGGATTACAATGAGCAGTTCTTC	CASSMGLADYNEQFF
TRBV2	TRBD1	.	16	TRBJ2-2	TGTGCCAGCAGTAAAGAGGCACAGGGGGACACCGGGGAGCTGTTTTTT	CASSKEAQGDTGELFF
TRBV2	TRBD2	.	15	TRBJ2-1	TGTGCCAGCATGGGACTAGCGGGGGCCAACAATGAGCAGTTCTTC	CASMGLAGANNEQFF
TRBV19	TRBD1	few	15	TRBJ2-7	TGTGCCAGTACCCCCGCGGACAGGGGGTACGACGAGCAGTACTTC	CASTPADRGYDEQYF
TRBV5-4	TRBD2	.	14	TRBJ2-1	TGTGCCAGCAGCGCGGGACTAGTAGGCAATGAGCAGTTCTTC	CASSAGLVGNEQFF
TRBV5-6	.	.	14	TRBJ2-5	TGTGCCAGCAGCTTGGTGGCAAACCAAGAGACCCAGTACTTC	CASSLVANQETQYF
TRBV6-6	.	.	12	TRBJ2-5	TGTGCCAGCAGTTATATCCAAGAGACCCAGTACTTC	CASSYIQETQYF
TRBV3-1/TRBV3-2	.	.	12	TRBJ2-1	TGTGCCAGCAGCCAAGCTAGACAGGAGCAGTTCTTC	CASSQARQEQFF
TRBV5-1	TRBD1	.	14	TRBJ2-4	TGCGCCAGCAGCCCCGGACAGGGGGTTGACATTCAGTACTTC	CASSPGQGVDIQYF
TRBV28	TRBD2	.	14	TRBJ2-1	TGTGCCAGCAGTTTAGTCGGGGGGTTGGGGGAGCAGTTCTTC	CASSLVGGLGEQFF
TRBV20-1	.	.	12	TRBJ2-7	TGCAGTGCTAGTGAGGGGCTCTACGAGCAGTACTTC	CSASEGLYEQYF
TRBV7-2	TRBD1	.	16	TRBJ1-5	TGTGCCAGCAGCTTAGCGGGGACAGGATCAAATCAGCCCCAGCATTTT	CASSLAGTGSNQPQHF
TRBV6-5	TRBD1	.	13	TRBJ1-2	TGTGCCAGCAGCCCGACAGGGGACTATGGCTACACCTTC	CASSPTGDYGYTF
TRBV19	TRBD2	.	18	TRBJ2-2	TGTGCCAGTAGTATTGACGGGGCTAGCGGGGGTCGCACCGGGGAGCTGTTTTTT	CASSIDGASGGRTGELFF
TRBV5-1	.	.	12	TRBJ2-5	TGCGCCAGCGGGGTAGCAGGGGAGACCCAGTACTTC	CASGVAGETQYF
TRBV6-5	.	.	15	TRBJ1-2	TGTGCCAGCAAACCGGGGAGAAGGGCATCCTATGGCTACACCTTC	CASKPGRRASYGYTF